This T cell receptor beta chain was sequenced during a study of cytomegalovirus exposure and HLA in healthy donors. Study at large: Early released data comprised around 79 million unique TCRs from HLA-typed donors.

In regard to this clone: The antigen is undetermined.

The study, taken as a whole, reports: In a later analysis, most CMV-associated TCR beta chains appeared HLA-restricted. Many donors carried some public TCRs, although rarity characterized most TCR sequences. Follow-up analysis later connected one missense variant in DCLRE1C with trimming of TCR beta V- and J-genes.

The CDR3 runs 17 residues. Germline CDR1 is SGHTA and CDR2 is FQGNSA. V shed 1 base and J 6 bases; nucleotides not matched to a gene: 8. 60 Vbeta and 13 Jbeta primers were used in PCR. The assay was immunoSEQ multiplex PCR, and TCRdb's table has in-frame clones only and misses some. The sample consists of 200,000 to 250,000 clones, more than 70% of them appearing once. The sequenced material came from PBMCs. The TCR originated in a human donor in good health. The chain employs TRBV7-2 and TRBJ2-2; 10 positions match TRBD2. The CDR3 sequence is CASSLVASGSTPGELFF. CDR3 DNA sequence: TGTGCCAGCAGCTTAGTTGCTAGCGGGAGCACCCCCGGGGAGCTGTTTTTT.